Listed here are 30 T cell receptor beta chains from one sample, sequenced in a study of patients and donors after allogeneic stem cell transplantation. TCRdb processed the RT-PCR reads anew with MiXCR; each CDR3 protein has one entry. The top ten hold about a third of the sample, which has tens of thousands of distinct CDR3 sequences, nearly 7% seen once. Sequencing was carried out using blood, either unsorted or a sorted T cell fraction (not recorded which). Receptors were obtained from a human donor who was either an allogeneic HSCT recipient or a stem cell or donor lymphocyte infusion donor (not recorded which). It is not recorded whose cells these are; they may come from a transplant donor.

This clonotype occurred a few times. The chain joins TRBV27 to TRBJ2-7; D unresolved. CDR3 length equals 12 residues. CDR1 and CDR2 (germline): MNHEY, SMNVEV (reference sequence). The V and J ends lost 8 bases and 1 base respectively, with 9 bases between them. CDR3: CASGVGSYEQYF. In DNA form, the CDR3 reads TGTGCCAGCGGGGTGGGTTCCTACGAGCAGTACTTC.

This clonotype was observed at least ten times. The chain has TRBV18 and TRBJ1-1, with D hard to call. The germline V and J ends were trimmed by 10 bases and 4 bases, with 16 bases remaining between them. The germline gives CDR1 KGHSH, CDR2 LQKENI. This CDR3 has 13 amino acids. The CDR3 DNA sequence: TGTGCCACCGCAAGGGAATGGGGCACTGAAGCTTTCTTT. Its translation: CATAREWGTEAFF. The full variable domain, its missing parts supplied by reference TRBV18 and TRBJ1-1, is NAGVMQNPRHLVRRRGQEARLRCSPMKGHSHVYWYRQLPEEGLKFMVYLQKENIIDESGMPKERFSAEFPKEGPSILRIQQVVRGDSAAYFCATAREWGTEAFFGQGTRLTVV.

Many counts were recorded for this clonotype. The J gene is TRBJ2-7, the V gene TRBV7-9; 11 nucleotides agree with TRBD1. The CDR3 has 14 residues. The V gene end was trimmed by 4 bases and the J gene end by 6 bases; junction bases not matched to a gene: 5. Germline V gene data show CDR1 as SEHNR and CDR2 as FQNEAQ (reference sequence). In DNA, the CDR3 is TGTGCCAGCAGCTCAAGGACAGGGGGCAGCGAGCAGTACTTC. Translating gives CASSSRTGGSEQYF.

This clonotype was seen repeatedly, ten times or more. The conserved phenylalanine or tryptophan normally closing the CDR3 is absent here, so this likely arose from a read error. The DNA is left out, because the CDR3 cannot be placed on it with certainty; the CDR3 is given as TCRdb lists it. The rearrangement links TRBV3-1 to TRBJ2-1; TRBD2, the D gene given by the table, was not confirmed from the DNA. Germline V gene data show CDR1 as LGHDT and CDR2 as YNNKEL (reference sequence). Ends included, the CDR3 has 11 residues. The CDR3 spells CASSHSGLTVL.

The sample holds many counts of this clonotype. The chain links TRBV12-3 or TRBV12-4 to TRBJ2-6, with 7 bases identical to TRBD1. With 7 bases clipped from V and 2 bases from J, the junction kept 8 bases outside the gene matches. This CDR3 is built from 16 residues. The CDR3 sequence is CASTLTGVAGANVLTF. The CDR3 DNA is TGTGCCAGCACCCTAACAGGGGTGGCTGGGGCCAACGTCCTGACTTTC.

This clonotype occurred many times. The chain carries TRBV9 and TRBJ2-1, with 10 bases aligning to TRBD2. This CDR3 has 16 amino acids. Germline assignment: CDR1 SGDLS and CDR2 YYNGEE. V lost 4 bases and J lost 7; bases outside the gene matches: 11. The CDR3 DNA follows: TGTGCCAGCAGCTCCCCCGGGGCTAGCGGGAGAAATGAGCAGTTCTTC. It translates to CASSSPGASGRNEQFF.

V is TRBV5-1 and J is TRBJ2-1; TRBD1 or TRBD2 may be the D gene (6 bases each). Germline lookup yields CDR1 SGHRS and CDR2 YFSETQ. Deletions cut 4 bases from V and 3 bases from J, with 14 bases between. CDR3 length: 15 residues. The CDR3 DNA sequence: TGCGCCAGCAGCGGACTATGGGACAACTACAATGAGCAGTTCTTC. This gives the protein CASSGLWDNYNEQFF. The complete variable domain, with remaining parts taken from reference TRBV5-1 and TRBJ2-1, reads KAGVTQTPRYLIKTRGQQVTLSCSPISGHRSVSWYQQTPGQGLQFLFEYFSETQRNKGNFPGRFSGRQFSNSRSEMNVSTLELGDSALYLCASSGLWDNYNEQFFGPGTRLTVL.

This clonotype was seen more than once but under ten times. The CDR3 nucleotides read TGCAGTGCTAGAGGACAGGGGCATATCGATGAGCAGTTCTTC. This codes for CSARGQGHIDEQFF. This chain joins TRBV20-1 and TRBJ2-1, with TRBD1 identical over 8 bases. J lost 8 bases, V lost 1 base, and 7 bases had no gene match. The CDR3 sequence is 14 residues long. Germline lookup yields CDR1 DFQATT and CDR2 SNEGSKA (reference sequence).

The chain has TRBV6-2 or TRBV6-3 and TRBJ2-7; TRBD2 agrees at 13 bases. Unmatched junction bases numbered 12, after V lost 5 bases and J lost 5 bases. Germline values: CDR1 MNHEY, CDR2 SVGEGT. The CDR3 is made up of 17 amino acids. The CDR3 spells CASSPGTSGMGANEQYF. The CDR3 DNA follows: TGTGCCAGCAGTCCGGGGACTAGCGGGATGGGGGCTAACGAGCAGTACTTC.

This clonotype was seen repeatedly, ten times or more. The CDR3 DNA is TGTGCCAGCAGTTACTCGCCAGGTTCCTACGAGCAGTACTTC. Translation: CASSYSPGSYEQYF. The V and J genes are TRBV6-5 and TRBJ2-7, with no clear D. V gave up 0 bases and J gave up 1 base, with 7 bases separating them. The CDR3 is 14 residues long. Germline CDR1 and CDR2: MNHEY and SVGAGI.

Ten or more counts support this clonotype. This chain joins TRBV19 and TRBJ1-1; tentative D call: TRBD1 (6 bases). V shed 3 bases and J shed 0 bases, with 8 bases lying between them. The CDR3 contains 14 residues. Germline-derived CDR1 and CDR2 are LNHDA and SQIVND (reference sequence). The CDR3 loop reads CASSMTGMNTEAFF. In DNA form, the CDR3 reads TGTGCCAGTAGTATGACAGGCATGAACACTGAAGCTTTCTTT.

The V call is TRBV20-1, the J call TRBJ2-3; D is possibly TRBD2 (6 bases). Trimming cost V 6 bases and J 6 bases, with 22 bases left between them. Germline V gives CDR1 DFQATT, CDR2 SNEGSKA (reference sequence). This CDR3 is 15 amino acids long. The CDR3 nucleotides read TGCAGTGCCTTAAACCGGGACTCACGGAAGGATACGCAGTATTTT. It translates to CSALNRDSRKDTQYF.

This clonotype has more than one count but fewer than ten. This sequence joins TRBV4-3 and TRBJ2-7; maybe TRBD2 (6 bases). The V gene's germline CDR1 is LGHNA and CDR2 YSLEER. Trimming took 0 bases from V and 2 from J, leaving 11 bases between them. The CDR3 loop spans 15 amino acids. CDR3 protein: CASSQDRDFAYEQYF. The CDR3 DNA follows: TGCGCCAGCAGCCAAGATAGGGACTTTGCCTACGAGCAGTACTTC.

V is TRBV27 and J is TRBJ2-7; D is undetermined. Germline CDR1 is MNHEY and CDR2 is SMNVEV (reference sequence). The V end lost 5 bases, the J end lost 4 bases, and 12 bases lay between the germline ends. The CDR3 has 13 residues. CDR3 residues: CASSLRTDYEQYF. DNA of the CDR3: TGTGCCAGCAGTCTAAGGACGGATTACGAGCAGTACTTC.

This clonotype came up many times. V usage is TRBV7-9 and J usage is TRBJ1-1; the D is unclear. V shed 5 bases and J shed 5 bases, with 21 bases lying between them. The CDR3 is 16 residues long. Germline V gene lookup returns CDR1 SEHNR and CDR2 FQNEAQ (reference sequence). CDR3 DNA: TGTGCCAGCAGCCTATCGGGTTTTTCGGGAGGAACTGAAGCTTTCTTT. Translated, it gives CASSLSGFSGGTEAFF.

This clonotype was counted ten times or more. This chain joins TRBV12-3 or TRBV12-4 and TRBJ2-1; D gene uncertain. The CDR3 runs 11 residues. V gave up 1 base and J gave up 10 bases, with 5 bases separating them. CDR3 loop: CASSLGGEQFF. The CDR3 DNA sequence: TGTGCCAGCAGTTTAGGAGGCGAGCAGTTCTTC.

This clonotype was seen a handful of times. The rearrangement joins TRBV4-1 to TRBJ2-5, with unresolved D. There are 13 residues in the CDR3. Germline CDR1 is MGHRA and CDR2 is YSYEKL. V lost 0 bases and J 5 bases, leaving 7 bases between the germline ends. The CDR3 sequence: CASSQDLSETQYF. The CDR3 DNA is TGCGCCAGCAGCCAAGATCTATCGGAGACCCAGTACTTC.

This clonotype has ten or more counts. The chain joins TRBV12-3 or TRBV12-4 to TRBJ2-2; tentatively, D is TRBD2 (6 bases). There are 14 residues in the CDR3. V gave up 7 bases and J gave up 5 bases, with 14 bases separating them. The CDR3 region has the DNA TGTGCCAGCACCTGGAGGGGAGGAACCGGGGAGCTGTTTTTT. This encodes CASTWRGGTGELFF.

This clonotype was counted at least ten times. The rearrangement joins TRBV27 to TRBJ2-7, with TRBD1 as a possible D gene (6 bases). The germline V gene has CDR1 MNHEY and CDR2 SMNVEV (reference sequence). V lost 3 bases, J lost 2 bases, and 11 bases lay in between. This CDR3 has 14 amino acids. The CDR3 DNA reads TGTGCCAGCAGTTTTTGGCCAGGGGCCTACGAGCAGTACTTC. Encoded protein: CASSFWPGAYEQYF.

This clonotype was recorded many times. The V gene is TRBV6-1, the J gene TRBJ2-7; 10 bases agree with TRBD2. In germline, CDR1 is MNHNS, CDR2 SASEGT. Germline trimming cut 1 base from V and 1 base from J; bases unmatched to any gene: 1. This CDR3 is built from 15 residues. The CDR3 loop is CASSEGTSGSYEQYF. The CDR3 DNA reads as TGTGCCAGCAGTGAAGGGACTAGCGGATCCTACGAGCAGTACTTC.

This clonotype appeared many times. The chain carries TRBV6-5 and TRBJ2-3; tentative D call: TRBD1 (5 bases). Germline V gene sequence: CDR1 MNHEY, CDR2 SVGAGI. The CDR3 covers 17 residues. Trimming removed 5 bases from V and 5 bases from J, with 23 bases in between. The CDR3 DNA reads as TGTGCCAGCAGTCAACGACCCCAGGGATTGGTGGAAGATACGCAGTATTTT. This gives the protein CASSQRPQGLVEDTQYF.

This clonotype occurred many times. The rearrangement joins TRBV13 to TRBJ2-2; D gene unclear. The CDR3 extends over 12 amino acids. V lost 8 bases and J lost 6, with 10 bases in between. Per germline, CDR1 PRHDT and CDR2 FYEKMQ (reference sequence). The CDR3 DNA follows: TGTGCCAGCGGACCTTTAGCCGGGGAGCTGTTTTTT. The encoded protein is CASGPLAGELFF.

This clonotype was seen at least ten times. The gene calls are TRBV28 and TRBJ2-7; no reliable D call. Trimming left V 3 bases short and J 4 bases short, with 7 bases between. In germline, CDR1 is MDHEN, CDR2 SYDVKM. The CDR3 spans 12 residues. CDR3 amino acids: CASSLQRYEQYF. CDR3 sequence (DNA): TGTGCCAGCAGTTTGCAACGATACGAGCAGTACTTC.

The gene calls are TRBV28 and TRBJ2-7, with unresolved D. The V gene's germline CDR1 is MDHEN and CDR2 SYDVKM. The CDR3 runs 14 residues. V was trimmed by 3 bases and J by 0 bases, leaving 9 bases between them. In nucleotides, the CDR3 is TGTGCCAGCAGTTTGGTGGCGGACTCCTACGAGCAGTACTTC. It encodes CASSLVADSYEQYF.

At least ten counts were recorded for this clonotype. The V and J genes are TRBV6-5 and TRBJ1-2; 10 bases fit TRBD1. The J segment lost 5 bases and the V segment lost 5 bases, leaving 2 bases of the junction unmatched. CDR3 length: 13 amino acids. Looked up from germline, CDR1 is MNHEY and CDR2 is SVGAGI. CDR3 region: CASSDRGRYGYTF. As DNA, the CDR3 is TGTGCCAGCAGTGACAGGGGGCGGTATGGCTACACCTTC.

With respect to this clonotype: Since the CDR3 does not end with the conserved phenylalanine or tryptophan, this likely comes from a read error. This chain joins TRBV7-9 and TRBJ2-1; D uncertain. Looked up from germline, CDR1 is SEHNR and CDR2 is FQNEAQ (reference sequence). The CDR3 totals 15 residues. The V gene lost 0 bases and the J gene lost 4 bases, with 10 bases spanning the gap. The CDR3 DNA follows: TGTGCCAGCAGCTTAGCGTCGTGGCAGTACAATGAGCAGTTCATC. Translating gives CASSLASWQYNEQFI.

This clonotype was observed many times. The chain is built from TRBV3-1 and TRBJ2-1; 15 positions agree with TRBD2. CDR3 length: 18 residues. The V gene's germline CDR1 is LGHDT and CDR2 YNNKEL (reference sequence). Unmatched junction bases numbered 9, after V lost 4 bases and J lost 5 bases. CDR3 coding DNA: TGTGCCAGCAGCCGATATGTAGGACTAGCGGGAGGGCACAATGAGCAGTTCTTC. It encodes CASSRYVGLAGGHNEQFF.

CDR3 bases: TGTGCCAGCAGCTTAGGCGCTACCGGCGAGCAGTACTTC. As protein: CASSLGATGEQYF. The chain carries TRBV7-3 and TRBJ2-7; D remains ambiguous. The CDR3 is 13 amino acids. Trimming shortened V by 2 bases and J by 6 bases, and 11 bases separated the two germline ends. Germline assignment: CDR1 SGHTA and CDR2 FQGTGA.

This clonotype has more than one count but fewer than ten. V usage is TRBV15 and J usage is TRBJ2-6; D not certain. The CDR3 extends over 13 amino acids. V lost 0 bases and J lost 9, with 6 bases in between. Germline V lookup: CDR1 LNHNV, CDR2 YYDKDF (reference sequence). This CDR3 is CATSRDLDNVLTF. The CDR3 DNA follows: TGTGCCACCAGCAGAGATTTGGACAACGTCCTGACTTTC.

Ten or more counts support this clonotype. The chain combines TRBV5-1 with TRBJ2-1; D is undetermined. Germline CDR1 is SGHRS and CDR2 is YFSETQ. The CDR3 totals 15 residues. V was trimmed by 0 bases and J by 2 bases, leaving 9 bases between them. CDR3: CASSLAPRTYNEQFF. CDR3 bases: TGCGCCAGCAGCTTGGCGCCAAGAACCTACAATGAGCAGTTCTTC.